The 31 T cell receptor beta chains given below trace back to one sample, sequenced in a study of regulatory T cells. Primers: 52 TRBV forward and 13 TRBJ reverse. Data came from immunoSEQ multiplex PCR; TCRdb stores just in-frame clones and leaves some out. The repertoire has approximately 2,000 clones, about 70% of them found once; the top ten carry 33%. The sample comprised CD8+ T cells sorted from blood. The receptors originated from a person aged 25 to 40 with CD3G deficiency.

V is TRBV19 and J is TRBJ1-2, with a weak D call TRBD1 (5 bases). This CDR3 spans 14 amino acids. Per the germline V gene, CDR1 is LNHDA and CDR2 is SQIVND (reference sequence). V lost 5 bases, J lost 4 bases, and 14 bases lay in between. The CDR3 spells CASSEGRSGYGYTF. CDR3 sequence (DNA): TGTGCCAGTAGTGAGGGACGGTCCGGCTATGGCTACACCTTC.

This chain uses TRBV6-6 with TRBJ1-4, with 7 nucleotides matching TRBD1. This CDR3 has 15 amino acids. The germline gives CDR1 MNHNY, CDR2 SVGAGI (reference sequence). J was trimmed by 0 bases and V by 5 bases; bases with no gene match: 3. Here the CDR3 DNA reads TGTGCCAGCAGTCAGGGGGATGCAACTAATGAAAAACTGTTTTTT. It is translated as CASSQGDATNEKLFF.

This chain connects TRBV5-1 to TRBJ2-3, with D hard to call. V was cut by 0 bases and J by 6 bases, with 2 bases left in between. This CDR3 spans 11 amino acids. Germline loops: CDR1 SGHRS, CDR2 YFSETQ. The CDR3 protein is CASSLGDTQYF. CDR3 DNA: TGCGCCAGCAGCTTGGGGGATACGCAGTATTTT.

The rearrangement links TRBV28 to TRBJ1-1; unclear D gene. The length of the CDR3 is 15 residues. The germline V and J ends were trimmed by 2 bases and 0 bases, with 10 bases remaining between them. The germline gives CDR1 MDHEN, CDR2 SYDVKM. The CDR3 loop is CASSLRTGMNTEAFF. In DNA, the CDR3 is TGTGCCAGCAGTTTAAGGACGGGCATGAACACTGAAGCTTTCTTT.

V usage is TRBV10-3 and J usage is TRBJ2-7; D is possibly TRBD1 (5 bases). This CDR3 has 13 residues. Per the germline V gene, CDR1 is ENHRY and CDR2 is SYGVKD. The ends were cut back, 2 bases at V and 2 bases at J, with 7 bases in the middle. DNA for the CDR3: TGTGCCATCAGTGAGGACAGAACCTACGAGCAGTACTTC. It codes for CAISEDRTYEQYF.

The chain links TRBV7-4 to TRBJ2-7; 7 positions match TRBD2. Germline CDR1 is SGHVT and CDR2 is SQSDAQ. The V and J ends lost 8 bases and 3 bases, in that order; junction bases with no gene match: 4. The CDR3 extends over 12 amino acids. CDR3 sequence: CASSGGDYEQYF. The CDR3 region has the DNA TGTGCCAGCTCTGGGGGGGACTACGAGCAGTACTTC.

This chain links TRBV27 with TRBJ2-5, with TRBD1 matching over 7 bases. The ends lost 4 bases at V and 1 base at J; junction bases unmatched: 3. The V gene's germline CDR1 is MNHEY and CDR2 SMNVEV (reference sequence). This CDR3 comprises 14 residues. CDR3 protein: CASSSGQFQETQYF. The CDR3 DNA is TGTGCCAGCAGTTCGGGACAGTTCCAAGAGACCCAGTACTTC.

There are a few counts of this clone. The chain couples TRBV7-9 to TRBJ2-1; TRBD1 aligns across 9 bases. CDR1 and CDR2 (germline): SEHNR, FQNEAQ (reference sequence). The CDR3 is made up of 14 amino acids. V lost 0 bases and J lost 12; bases outside the gene matches: 6. CDR3 sequence reads: CASSLADRGKGQFF. In nucleotides, the CDR3 is TGTGCCAGCAGCTTAGCCGACAGGGGGAAGGGGCAGTTCTTC.

The V gene is TRBV30, the J gene TRBJ2-7; 8 nucleotides match TRBD1. Looked up from germline, CDR1 is GTSNPN and CDR2 is SVGIG (reference sequence). V trimming: 0 bases; J trimming: 5 bases; junction bases outside the gene matches: 15. There are 17 residues in the CDR3. This CDR3 reads CAWSVRLAGTGAHEQYF. Written as DNA, the CDR3 is TGTGCCTGGAGTGTAAGGCTTGCCGGGACAGGAGCCCACGAGCAGTACTTC. The full variable domain, in which reference TRBV30 and TRBJ2-7 provide the parts outside the CDR3, is SQTIHQWPATLVQPVGSPLSLECTVEGTSNPNLYWYRQAAGRGLQLLFYSVGIGQISSEVPQNLSASRPQDRQFILSSKKLLLSDSGFYLCAWSVRLAGTGAHEQYFGPGTRLTVT.

V usage is TRBV7-1 and J usage is TRBJ1-6, with 7 bases matching TRBD1. TRBV7-1 is given ORF status, its function remaining uncertain. V gave up 4 bases and J gave up 8 bases; unmatched junction bases: 5. The length of the CDR3 is 14 residues. The CDR3 nucleotides are TGTGCCAGCAGCTTAGCCGGGACAGATTCACCCCTCCACTTT. Protein sequence: CASSLAGTDSPLHF.

This chain links TRBV27 with TRBJ2-1, with D possibly being TRBD1 or TRBD2 (6 bases each). Germline V lookup: CDR1 MNHEY, CDR2 SMNVEV (reference sequence). This CDR3 is 13 amino acids long. Between the trimmed V and J ends, which lost 1 base and 8 bases, there was a span of 9 bases. The CDR3 here is CASSLYGGHEQFF. For the CDR3, the DNA is TGTGCCAGCAGTTTATACGGGGGCCATGAGCAGTTCTTC.

This clone was seen only once. V and J are TRBV7-9 and TRBJ2-3, with TRBD1 matching over 10 bases. The CDR3 length is 16 residues. Germline V gives CDR1 SEHNR, CDR2 FQNEAQ (reference sequence). Unmatched junction bases numbered 8, after V lost 5 bases and J lost 3 bases. The CDR3 DNA reads TGTGCCAGCAGCCCATGGACAGGGGGTACGACAGATACGCAGTATTTT. Residues: CASSPWTGGTTDTQYF.

CDR3 in amino acids: CASSPSETNYGYTF. The CDR3 coding sequence is TGTGCCAGCAGCCCCTCCGAGACTAACTATGGCTACACCTTC. The chain is built from TRBV7-9 and TRBJ1-2; D gene unclear. The CDR3 length is 14 residues. In germline, CDR1 is SEHNR, CDR2 FQNEAQ (reference sequence). Trimming left V 5 bases short and J 0 bases short, with 10 bases between.

This clone came up once. The rearrangement links TRBV6-6 to TRBJ2-6; no definite D call. The germline gives CDR1 MNHNY, CDR2 SVGAGI (reference sequence). The CDR3 contains 16 residues. The ends were cut back, 6 bases at V and 0 bases at J, with 12 bases in the middle. This chain's CDR3 is CASRSLKGSGANVLTF. DNA for the CDR3: TGTGCCAGCAGGTCCCTTAAGGGCTCTGGGGCCAACGTCCTGACTTTC.

This clone was found a few times. This sequence joins TRBV28 and TRBJ1-1, with D unresolved. The CDR3 is made up of 13 amino acids. The V gene lost 3 bases and the J gene lost 1 base, with 6 bases spanning the gap. Germline CDR1 MDHEN, CDR2 SYDVKM. The CDR3 DNA follows: TGTGCCAGCAGTTTCGGTCGGAACACTGAAGCTTTCTTT. Residues: CASSFGRNTEAFF.

The chain couples TRBV30 to TRBJ2-5, with 10 positions matching TRBD2. V lost 0 bases to trimming and J lost 5 bases; unmatched junction nucleotides: 6. This CDR3 is built from 15 residues. Germline CDR1 is GTSNPN and CDR2 is SVGIG (reference sequence). Here the CDR3 reads CAWSVGAGGAETQYF. CDR3 in DNA: TGTGCCTGGAGTGTCGGAGCGGGGGGGGCGGAGACCCAGTACTTC.

This sequence joins TRBV20-1 and TRBJ1-1, with D possibly TRBD1 on 6 matching bases. CDR3 length equals 11 residues. Per germline, CDR1 DFQATT and CDR2 SNEGSKA (reference sequence). V was trimmed by 5 bases and J by 6 bases, leaving 10 bases between them. The CDR3 nucleotides read TGCAGTGCTCGAGGGGGACCTGAAGCTTTCTTT. It is translated as CSARGGPEAFF.

The CDR3 nucleotides are TGTGCCAGCAGTTACGGGTCGGGACAGGGGGTGTATGAGCAGTTCTTC. This sequence encodes CASSYGSGQGVYEQFF. The rearrangement joins TRBV28 to TRBJ2-1, with 11 bases identical to TRBD1. Trimming removed 4 bases from V and 8 bases from J; junction bases left unmatched: 10. CDR3 size: 16 residues. Germline V gives CDR1 MDHEN, CDR2 SYDVKM.

This chain connects TRBV7-9 to TRBJ2-7; D ambiguous. Germline CDR1 and CDR2: SEHNR and FQNEAQ (reference sequence). The V gene lost 0 bases and the J gene lost 4 bases, with 4 bases spanning the gap. The CDR3 has 12 amino acids. The CDR3 DNA reads TGTGCCAGCAGCTTAGCAGATTACGAGCAGTACTTC. Protein product: CASSLADYEQYF.

The V call is TRBV28, the J call TRBJ1-1; TRBD1 is a possible D gene (5 bases). The V end lost 3 bases, the J end lost 7 bases, and 6 bases lay between the germline ends. CDR1 MDHEN and CDR2 SYDVKM come from the germline V gene. The CDR3 is made up of 11 amino acids. In nucleotides, the CDR3 is TGTGCCAGCAGTTTCGGGGGTGAAGCTTTCTTT. Its translation: CASSFGGEAFF.

Here the CDR3 reads CASSSGGAGYEQYF. The CDR3 DNA follows: TGTGCCAGCAGTTCCGGAGGTGCGGGATACGAGCAGTACTTC. V usage is TRBV27 and J usage is TRBJ2-7; D is perhaps TRBD2 (6 bases). Germline CDR1 is MNHEY and CDR2 is SMNVEV (reference sequence). The CDR3 is made up of 14 amino acids. V lost 4 bases to trimming and J lost 4 bases, with 14 bases between them.

This clone was observed a few times. The chain employs TRBV10-2 and TRBJ1-4; no clear D. Germline CDR1 reads WSHSY; CDR2 reads SAAADI. Trimming pared 0 bases from V and 5 bases from J, leaving 4 bases between. The CDR3 loop spans 13 amino acids. The CDR3: CASSESPNEKLFF. The CDR3 bases are TGCGCCAGCAGTGAGTCACCGAATGAAAAACTGTTTTTT.

The chain carries TRBV28 and TRBJ1-1; 9 bases align to TRBD1. The V segment lost 5 bases and the J segment 7 bases; nucleotides outside the gene matches: 20. Germline CDR1 MDHEN, CDR2 SYDVKM. The CDR3 runs 18 residues. DNA for the CDR3: TGTGCCAGCAGTACCGGGACAGGGTATAATGTCGGTAAAATTGAAGCTTTCTTT. It yields the protein CASSTGTGYNVGKIEAFF.

By share, this clone counts as large (0.1 to 1%). This chain links TRBV27 with TRBJ2-1, with D possibly TRBD1 on 6 matching bases. Trimming cost V 5 bases and J 6 bases, with 14 bases left between them. The CDR3 extends over 14 amino acids. Germline-derived CDR1 and CDR2 are MNHEY and SMNVEV (reference sequence). The CDR3 region is CASSPQGPGNEQFF. CDR3 coding DNA: TGTGCCAGCAGTCCTCAGGGGCCCGGCAATGAGCAGTTCTTC.

Within the sample, this clone is large. The chain couples TRBV6-1 to TRBJ2-7; unclear D gene. This CDR3 has 16 residues. Germline assignment: CDR1 MNHNS and CDR2 SASEGT. V was trimmed by 1 base and J by 2 bases, leaving 15 bases between them. The CDR3 coding sequence is TGTGCCAGCAGTGAAGGGATTGGACCAGCCACCTACGAGCAGTACTTC. This translates into CASSEGIGPATYEQYF.

This clone came up a few times. The chain employs TRBV13 and TRBJ2-5; D unclear. Trimming took off 2 bases at V and 5 bases at J, with 6 bases between the two ends. Looked up from germline, CDR1 is PRHDT and CDR2 is FYEKMQ (reference sequence). The CDR3 runs to 12 residues. In DNA form, the CDR3 reads TGTGCCAGCAGCTTATTAGGGGAGACCCAGTACTTC. Its translation is CASSLLGETQYF.

This sequence joins TRBV7-8 and TRBJ1-1; a possible D gene is TRBD1 (6 bases). Looked up from germline, CDR1 is SGHVS and CDR2 is FQNEAQ. The V end was cut by 5 bases, the J end by 0 bases, with 13 bases between. The CDR3 spans 15 residues. Written as DNA, the CDR3 is TGTGCCAGCAGCCCGCTGACAGGACTGAACACTGAAGCTTTCTTT. Translating it yields CASSPLTGLNTEAFF.

In its sample, this clone ranks as large. The V gene is TRBV18, the J gene TRBJ1-5; D unresolved. The CDR3 loop spans 13 amino acids. V was trimmed by 6 bases and J by 4 bases, leaving 10 bases between them. CDR1 is KGHSH and CDR2 is LQKENI in the germline V gene. CDR3 residues: CASSDRANQPQHF. CDR3 sequence (DNA): TGTGCCAGCTCGGACCGAGCGAATCAGCCCCAGCATTTT.

The chain combines TRBV28 with TRBJ2-7; TRBD1 agrees at 7 bases. The CDR3 has 14 residues. CDR1 MDHEN and CDR2 SYDVKM come from the germline V gene. Trimming at V came to 6 bases and at J to 1 base, leaving 6 bases not matched to a gene. The CDR3 DNA is TGTGCCAGCAGCCGCGACAGGGAATCCTACGAGCAGTACTTC. Translated: CASSRDRESYEQYF. The variable domain in full, completed from reference TRBV28 and TRBJ2-7, reads DVKVTQSSRYLVKRTGEKVFLECVQDMDHENMFWYRQDPGLGLRLIYFSYDVKMKEKGDIPEGYSVSREKKERFSLILESASTNQTSMYLCASSRDRESYEQYFGPGTRLTVT.

The V and J genes are TRBV28 and TRBJ1-5; 8 bases are a match to TRBD1. Germline-derived CDR1 and CDR2 are MDHEN and SYDVKM. CDR3 length: 14 amino acids. Trimming removed 5 bases from V and 6 bases from J; junction bases left unmatched: 6. The CDR3 nucleotides are TGTGCCAGCAGTCACAGGGGGTTTGGTCAGCCCCAGCATTTT. Translation gives CASSHRGFGQPQHF.

For the CDR3, the DNA is TGTGCCAGTAGTACCCGGACAGGGGAAGGGTTCACTGAAGCTTTCTTT. This translates into CASSTRTGEGFTEAFF. The V gene is TRBV19, the J gene TRBJ1-1, with 9 bases fitting TRBD1. The CDR3 spans 16 residues. CDR1 is LNHDA, CDR2 SQIVND, per germline (reference sequence). The trim removed 4 bases at V and 4 bases at J, leaving 10 bases unmatched.